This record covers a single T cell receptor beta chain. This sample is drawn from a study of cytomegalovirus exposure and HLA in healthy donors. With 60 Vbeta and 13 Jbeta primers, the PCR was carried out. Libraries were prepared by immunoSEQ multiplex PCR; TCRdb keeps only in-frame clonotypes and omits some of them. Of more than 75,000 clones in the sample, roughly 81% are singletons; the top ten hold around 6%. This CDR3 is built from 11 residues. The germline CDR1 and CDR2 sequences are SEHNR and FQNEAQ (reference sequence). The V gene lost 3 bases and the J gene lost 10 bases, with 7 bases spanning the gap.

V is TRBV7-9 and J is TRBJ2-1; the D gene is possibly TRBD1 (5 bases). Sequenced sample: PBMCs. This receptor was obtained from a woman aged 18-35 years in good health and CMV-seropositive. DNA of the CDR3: TGTGCCAGCAGCTTCTCAGGGGAGCAGTTCTTC. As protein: CASSFSGEQFF.